The 23 T cell receptor beta chains below come from one sample, sequenced in a study of T-cell memory formation after mild COVID-19. Via MiXCR, TCRdb re-called the 5' RACE reads, giving one row per CDR3 protein. Counted here are approximately 390,000 distinct CDR3 sequences, roughly 15% occurring once; the ten biggest clones make up under 25%. Specimen: PBMCs or a T cell subset sorted from them (not recorded which). The receptors come from a man younger than 30 who had mild COVID-19 (a few samples of this study predate the infection). Cell type and time point are not known.

This clonotype occurred a few times. The chain is built from TRBV19 and TRBJ1-5; D unclear. The V gene's germline CDR1 is LNHDA and CDR2 SQIVND (reference sequence). The ends were cut back, 7 bases at V and 5 bases at J, with 12 bases in the middle. The CDR3 runs 13 residues. The CDR3 loop is CASTSGIHQPQHF. The CDR3 DNA sequence: TGTGCCAGTACCTCGGGTATTCATCAGCCCCAGCATTTT.

This clonotype came up a few times. This rearrangement joins TRBV9 to TRBJ1-2; D may be TRBD1 (5 bases). The CDR3 is 13 amino acids. The V gene's germline CDR1 is SGDLS and CDR2 YYNGEE. Between the trimmed V and J ends, which lost 2 bases and 5 bases, there was a span of 10 bases. The CDR3 nucleotides are TGTGCCAGCAGCGTTCAGGGTTATTATGGCTACACCTTC. It is translated as CASSVQGYYGYTF.

This clonotype was found a few times. The chain has TRBV20-1 and TRBJ2-2, with D possibly TRBD2 on 6 matching bases. In germline, CDR1 is DFQATT, CDR2 SNEGSKA (reference sequence). There are 16 residues in the CDR3. The CDR3 coding sequence is TGCAGCGCCTCAAATAGGGACTCACAATCCACCGGGGAGCTGTTTTTT. Amino acids: CSASNRDSQSTGELFF.

This clonotype was counted only a few times. V is TRBV30 and J is TRBJ2-7, with TRBD1 matching 11 bases. With 2 bases clipped from V and 2 bases from J, the junction kept 2 bases outside the gene matches. This CDR3 comprises 14 residues. Looked up from germline, CDR1 is GTSNPN and CDR2 is SVGIG (reference sequence). Written as DNA, the CDR3 is TGTGCCTGGAGTTTGGGACAGGGGGCCTACGAGCAGTACTTC. This gives the protein CAWSLGQGAYEQYF.

The table lists this clonotype with a few counts. The chain has TRBV7-6 and TRBJ2-5, with 11 positions matching TRBD2. CDR1 SGHVS and CDR2 FNYEAQ come from the germline V gene. V shed 2 bases and J 1 base; nucleotides not matched to a gene: 9. This CDR3 comprises 18 residues. The CDR3 spells CASSLTLTSGGFQETQYF. The DNA of the CDR3 is TGTGCCAGCAGCTTAACCCTTACTAGCGGGGGATTCCAAGAGACCCAGTACTTC.

This clonotype was counted only a few times. This chain links TRBV5-1 with TRBJ1-1; TRBD1 aligns across 7 bases. The CDR3 covers 16 residues. Germline CDR1 and CDR2: SGHRS and YFSETQ. Trimming at V came to 0 bases and at J to 1 base, leaving 6 bases not matched to a gene. The CDR3 region has the DNA TGCGCCAGCAGCTTGGAGGGGGCTGGGGGGAACACTGAAGCTTTCTTT. It codes for CASSLEGAGGNTEAFF.

The chain employs TRBV7-6 and TRBJ1-1, with D possibly TRBD1 on 6 matching bases. The CDR3 is 17 amino acids. CDR1 and CDR2 from the germline V gene are SGHVS and FNYEAQ. Trimming took 0 bases from V and 3 from J, leaving 17 bases between them. The CDR3, as DNA: TGTGCCAGCAGCTTAGCGCGGTCCGGGGGGCTGGACACTGAAGCTTTCTTT. Its protein is CASSLARSGGLDTEAFF.

In its sample, this clonotype was seen a few times. This chain connects TRBV11-2 to TRBJ2-6; D gene uncertain. V gave up 5 bases and J gave up 3 bases, with 14 bases separating them. The CDR3 is 16 amino acids. Germline assignment: CDR1 SGHAT and CDR2 FQNNGV. DNA for the CDR3: TGTGCCAGCAGCCCCCTTGTTTGGGTTGGGGCCAACGTCCTGACTTTC. Its protein product is CASSPLVWVGANVLTF.

The chain links TRBV7-9 to TRBJ1-1; a possible D gene is TRBD1 (5 bases). This CDR3 contains 13 residues. V dropped 8 bases and J dropped 6 bases, with 16 bases sitting between them. Looked up from germline, CDR1 is SEHNR and CDR2 is FQNEAQ (reference sequence). The CDR3: CASRTQGLAEAFF. Here the CDR3 DNA reads TGTGCCAGCCGTACCCAGGGTTTAGCTGAAGCTTTCTTT.

There are a few counts of this clonotype. V is TRBV5-4 and J is TRBJ1-2; 10 nucleotides line up with TRBD1. Trimming cost V 4 bases and J 10 bases; bases outside gene matches: 7. This CDR3 is built from 13 residues. The germline CDR1 and CDR2 sequences are SGHNT and YYREEE (reference sequence). The CDR3 DNA is TGTGCCAGCAGCGTAGGGACAGGGGAAGCCTACACCTTC. Its translation: CASSVGTGEAYTF. Combining the CDR3 with reference TRBV5-4 and TRBJ1-2 gives the whole variable domain ETGVTQSPTHLIKTRGQQVTLRCSSQSGHNTVSWYQQALGQGPQFIFQYYREEENGRGNFPPRFSGLQFPNYSSELNVNALELDDSALYLCASSVGTGEAYTFGSGTRLTVV.

This clonotype was detected a few times. The chain is built from TRBV29-1 and TRBJ2-5, with D perhaps assigned TRBD1 or TRBD2 (5 bases each). V lost 6 bases and J 5 bases, leaving 22 bases between the germline ends. Germline CDR1 reads SQVTM; CDR2 reads ANQGSEA. The CDR3 has 15 amino acids. As DNA, the CDR3 is TGCAGCGTGAGGACCGGGACGACCAAGCGGGAGACCCAGTACTTC. This sequence encodes CSVRTGTTKRETQYF. The entire variable domain, with the rest obtained from reference TRBV29-1 and TRBJ2-5, is as follows: SAVISQKPSRDICQRGTSLTIQCQVDSQVTMMFWYRQQPGQSLTLIATANQGSEATYESGFVIDKFPISRPNLTFSTLTVSNMSPEDSSIYLCSVRTGTTKRETQYFGPGTRLLVL.

The rearrangement joins TRBV10-3 to TRBJ1-2; the D is unclear. Looked up from germline, CDR1 is ENHRY and CDR2 is SYGVKD. The CDR3 totals 14 residues. With 0 bases removed from V and 2 bases from J, the gap between germline ends came to 7 bases. The CDR3 nucleotides are TGTGCCATCAGTGAGTCGAACACAAACTATGGCTACACCTTC. Translated, it gives CAISESNTNYGYTF.

This rearrangement joins TRBV3-1 to TRBJ2-7, with 14 bases lining up with TRBD2. CDR1 LGHDT and CDR2 YNNKEL come from the germline V gene (reference sequence). J was trimmed by 4 bases and V by 3 bases; bases with no gene match: 11. CDR3 length: 18 amino acids. The CDR3 is CASSHSGLAGGRGYEQYV. The CDR3 DNA sequence: TGTGCCAGCAGCCACTCCGGACTAGCGGGGGGTCGTGGATACGAGCAGTACGTC.

For the CDR3, the DNA is TGTGCCAGCAGCTTAAGGGACAGGGGGAAGAATGAGCAGTTCTTC. This encodes CASSLRDRGKNEQFF. The genes are TRBV7-9 and TRBJ2-1, with 11 bases lining up with TRBD1. Germline V gene data show CDR1 as SEHNR and CDR2 as FQNEAQ (reference sequence). The CDR3 sequence is 15 residues long. The V segment lost 2 bases and the J segment 7 bases; nucleotides outside the gene matches: 4.

There are a few counts of this clonotype. The chain recombines TRBV10-3 with TRBJ2-1, with 9 positions matching TRBD1. The CDR3 has 14 residues. Germline values: CDR1 ENHRY, CDR2 SYGVKD. With 11 bases clipped from V and 4 bases from J, the junction kept 9 bases outside the gene matches. For the CDR3, the DNA is TGTGCCGTCTCGCAAGGACAGGGGTACAATGAGCAGTTCTTC. This codes for CAVSQGQGYNEQFF.

The chain is built from TRBV6-1 and TRBJ2-1; 9 bases agree with TRBD1. Germline CDR1 reads MNHNS; CDR2 reads SASEGT. With V trimmed by 9 bases and J by 8 bases, 11 bases remained unmatched. This CDR3 is 14 amino acids long. As DNA, the CDR3 is TGTGCCAGTTCCGGGACAGGGAGGGTTTATGAGCAGTTCTTC. Translated: CASSGTGRVYEQFF.

In its sample, this clonotype was seen many times. This chain links TRBV7-2 with TRBJ1-1; no firm D call. This CDR3 is built from 13 residues. The germline V gene encodes CDR1 SGHTA and CDR2 FQGNSA. V was shortened by 5 bases and J by 2 bases, with 9 bases between the two germline ends. CDR3 in amino acids: CASSRLYNTEAFF. In DNA, the CDR3 is TGTGCCAGCAGCCGATTATACAACACTGAAGCTTTCTTT.

The CDR3 protein is CASSYSRVYDTQYF. The CDR3 DNA is TGTGCCAGCAGTTACTCGAGGGTCTACGATACGCAGTATTTT. The chain combines TRBV6-6 with TRBJ2-3; D is possibly TRBD2 (5 bases). The germline V gene encodes CDR1 MNHNY and CDR2 SVGAGI (reference sequence). V gave up 0 bases and J gave up 6 bases, with 10 bases separating them. The CDR3 has 14 amino acids.

J is TRBJ2-6 and V is TRBV11-2; D ambiguous. Germline assignment: CDR1 SGHAT and CDR2 FQNNGV. CDR3 size: 18 residues. V was clipped by 4 bases and J by 2 bases, with 18 bases between them. CDR3 region: CASSSPGGNLAGANVLTF. The CDR3 bases are TGTGCCAGCAGCTCCCCCGGTGGGAACCTCGCTGGGGCCAACGTCCTGACTTTC.

The chain uses TRBV4-3 and TRBJ2-3; D perhaps matches TRBD1 (5 bases). This CDR3 is 14 amino acids long. CDR1 and CDR2 (germline): LGHNA, YSLEER. Trimming shortened V by 0 bases and J by 4 bases, and 8 bases separated the two germline ends. CDR3 in amino acids: CASSQDSRADTQYF. The DNA of the CDR3 is TGCGCCAGCAGCCAAGATTCCAGGGCAGATACGCAGTATTTT.

This sequence joins TRBV12-3 or TRBV12-4 and TRBJ2-3, with 8 bases lining up with TRBD2. The CDR3 spans 15 residues. V trimming: 6 bases; J trimming: 2 bases; junction bases outside the gene matches: 7. The CDR3 loop reads CASSPRGELTDTQYF. DNA for the CDR3: TGTGCCAGCAGCCCGCGGGGGGAACTCACAGATACGCAGTATTTT.

This clonotype was recorded a few times. The gene calls are TRBV5-1 and TRBJ1-1; D unclear. This CDR3 has 16 amino acids. V was pared by 0 bases and J by 8 bases, with 20 bases between. Germline V gene lookup returns CDR1 SGHRS and CDR2 YFSETQ. The CDR3 bases are TGCGCCAGCAGCTTGGCTTCTTGGCAGCAGATCGAAGAAGCTTTCTTT. Amino acid sequence: CASSLASWQQIEEAFF. Variable domain in full (rest from reference TRBV5-1 and TRBJ1-1): KAGVTQTPRYLIKTRGQQVTLSCSPISGHRSVSWYQQTPGQGLQFLFEYFSETQRNKGNFPGRFSGRQFSNSRSEMNVSTLELGDSALYLCASSLASWQQIEEAFFGQGTRLTVV.

This clonotype was seen only a few times. The J gene is TRBJ2-1, the V gene TRBV7-3; 7 nucleotides line up with TRBD1. V lost 5 bases to trimming and J lost 7 bases; unmatched junction nucleotides: 14. Germline assignment: CDR1 SGHTA and CDR2 FQGTGA. This CDR3 comprises 16 residues. For the CDR3, the DNA is TGTGCCAGCAGCCCCTTAGGGGGCCTTATCGGGAATGAGCAGTTCTTC. Translation: CASSPLGGLIGNEQFF.